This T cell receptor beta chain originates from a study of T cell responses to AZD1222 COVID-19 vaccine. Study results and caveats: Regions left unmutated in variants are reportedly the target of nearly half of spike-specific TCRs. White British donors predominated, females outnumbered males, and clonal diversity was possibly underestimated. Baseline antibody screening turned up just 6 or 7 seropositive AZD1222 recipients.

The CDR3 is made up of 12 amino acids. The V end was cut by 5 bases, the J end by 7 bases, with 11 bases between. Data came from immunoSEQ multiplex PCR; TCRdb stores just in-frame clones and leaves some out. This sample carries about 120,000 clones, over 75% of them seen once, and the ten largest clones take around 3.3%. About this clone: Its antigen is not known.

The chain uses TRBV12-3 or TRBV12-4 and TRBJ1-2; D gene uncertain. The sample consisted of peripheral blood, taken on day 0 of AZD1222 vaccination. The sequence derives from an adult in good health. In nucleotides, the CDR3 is TGTGCCAGCAGTAGGACCGCAACTGGCTACACCTTC. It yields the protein CASSRTATGYTF.